Listed below are T cell receptor beta chains from one sample, sequenced in a study of shared T cell receptors in the human thymus. Profiled with immunoSEQ multiplex PCR; TCRdb holds only in-frame clones, not every one. This table has over 350,000 clones, about 95% appearing once. The sequenced material came from thymocytes. Receptors were obtained from a human donor. Each CDR3 is given with its conserved first and last residue. A D gene is named only where the DNA matches it firmly. The size entry is marked missing in some rows and otherwise reads once, few, many or a size class.

D gene,J gene,clone size,V gene,CDR3 protein,CDR3 DNA
.,TRBJ2-7,.,TRBV19,CASRPKDSLSYEQYF,TGTGCCAGTAGACCTAAGGACAGTTTATCATACGAGCAGTACTTC
.,TRBJ2-3,.,TRBV27,CASSLADTQYF,TGTGCCAGCAGCTTGGCAGATACGCAGTATTTT
.,TRBJ2-1,.,TRBV7-3,CASSSGRDNEQFF,TGTGCCAGCAGCTCGGGCAGAGACAATGAGCAGTTCTTC
.,TRBJ2-7,.,TRBV10-3,CAISDQAGRDYEQYF,TGTGCCATCAGTGATCAGGCAGGGCGGGACTACGAGCAGTACTTC
TRBD1,TRBJ2-3,.,TRBV5-4,CASSFPRFGQGARTDTQYF,TGTGCCAGCAGCTTCCCACGGTTCGGACAGGGGGCGAGGACAGATACGCAGTATTTT
.,TRBJ2-5,.,TRBV6-5,CASSYSSGAGETQYF,TGTGCCAGCAGTTACTCATCGGGGGCTGGTGAGACCCAGTACTTC
.,TRBJ2-5,.,TRBV6-1,CASRGPEQYF,TGTGCCAGCCGGGGTCCGGAGCAGTACTTC
.,TRBJ2-1,.,TRBV11-3,CASSLEWGPSSYNEQFF,TGTGCCAGCAGCTTAGAGTGGGGGCCAAGCTCCTACAATGAGCAGTTCTTC
.,TRBJ2-7,once,TRBV4-1,CASSQSQEWPDGEQYF,TGCGCCAGCAGCCAATCTCAGGAGTGGCCCGATGGAGAGCAGTACTTC
TRBD1,TRBJ2-1,.,TRBV4-2,CASSAGSSKGQGASEQFF,TGTGCCAGCAGCGCGGGATCTAGCAAGGGACAGGGGGCGAGTGAGCAGTTCTTC
TRBD1,TRBJ1-5,.,TRBV28,CASSLSTGQGGHQPQHF,TGTGCCAGCAGTTTATCTACGGGGCAGGGGGGCCATCAGCCCCAGCATTTT
.,TRBJ1-5,.,TRBV4-1,CASSQECGQRRSQPQHF,TGCGCCAGCAGCCAAGAATGCGGACAGAGGAGAAGTCAGCCCCAGCATTTT
.,TRBJ2-6,.,TRBV13,CASSLARPSGANVLTF,TGTGCCAGCAGCTTAGCCAGGCCCTCTGGGGCCAACGTCCTGACTTTC
TRBD1,TRBJ2-6,.,TRBV6-4,CASSDSGQGAPLSGANVLTF,TGTGCCAGCAGTGACTCGGGACAGGGGGCCCCTCTTTCTGGGGCCAACGTCCTGACTTTC
.,TRBJ1-3,.,TRBV2,CASSPLGRGNTIYF,TGTGCCAGCAGCCCTCTGGGACGGGGAAACACCATATATTTT
.,TRBJ1-4,.,TRBV29-1,CSVSTGTNEKLFF,TGCAGCGTGTCGACAGGAACTAATGAAAAACTGTTTTTT
TRBD2,TRBJ2-7,.,TRBV28,CASTEAGGIPYEQYF,TGTGCCAGCACTGAAGCGGGAGGAATCCCCTACGAGCAGTACTTC
TRBD1,TRBJ2-7,.,TRBV29-1,CSVNRGAYEQYF,TGCAGCGTCAACAGGGGGGCCTACGAGCAGTACTTC
.,TRBJ2-3,.,TRBV30,CAWSHLLPTGSTDTQYF,TGTGCCTGGAGTCATCTCCTCCCGACAGGAAGCACAGATACGCAGTATTTT
.,TRBJ2-7,.,TRBV7-9,CASSPSASEQYF,TGTGCCAGCAGCCCCTCCGCGAGCGAGCAGTACTTC
TRBD1,TRBJ2-7,.,TRBV28,CASGLRDRSSYEQYF,TGTGCCAGCGGCCTCCGGGACAGGAGCTCCTACGAGCAGTACTTC
TRBD2,TRBJ2-7,.,TRBV14,CASSQDGRLAGGPYEQYF,TGTGCCAGCAGCCAAGATGGTCGACTAGCGGGAGGGCCGTACGAGCAGTACTTC
.,TRBJ2-2,.,TRBV30,CAWRAGELFF,TGTGCCTGGAGGGCCGGGGAGCTGTTTTTT
.,TRBJ2-1,.,TRBV11-2,CASSSRDSNEQFF,TGTGCCAGCAGCTCCCGGGACTCCAATGAGCAGTTCTTC
.,TRBJ1-4,.,TRBV28,CASSLDNEKLFF,TGTGCCAGCAGTTTAGATAATGAAAAACTGTTTTTT
.,TRBJ2-4,.,TRBV10-3,CAISEQQGLAKNIQYF,TGTGCCATCAGTGAGCAACAGGGCCTGGCCAAAAACATTCAGTACTTC
TRBD2,TRBJ2-2,.,TRBV30,CAWSVGSGRAHGELFF,TGTGCCTGGAGTGTAGGTAGCGGGAGGGCCCACGGGGAGCTGTTTTTT
.,TRBJ2-7,.,TRBV6-6,CASKPGLPAHYEQYF,TGTGCCAGCAAGCCGGGACTCCCAGCCCACTACGAGCAGTACTTC
.,TRBJ1-2,.,TRBV11-1,CASSPLGGYGYTF,TGTGCCAGCAGCCCTCTGGGGGGCTATGGCTACACCTTC
.,TRBJ2-3,.,TRBV29-1,CSGRRKRVGTDTQYF,TGCAGCGGACGTCGGAAGAGGGTGGGCACAGATACGCAGTATTTT
.,TRBJ1-3,.,TRBV5-1,CASKPPQGDSGNTIYF,TGCGCCAGCAAACCCCCACAGGGCGACTCTGGAAACACCATATATTTT
TRBD1,TRBJ1-5,.,TRBV18,CASSPLTGGLQPQHF,TGTGCCAGCTCACCGCTTACAGGGGGCCTTCAGCCCCAGCATTTT
TRBD2,TRBJ2-7,few,TRBV28,CASSLGRLAGVETYEQYF,TGTGCCAGCAGTTTGGGGAGACTAGCGGGGGTGGAGACCTACGAGCAGTACTTC
TRBD2,TRBJ2-1,.,TRBV25-1,CASTQGLAGSNEQFF,TGTGCCAGCACACAGGGACTAGCGGGATCCAATGAGCAGTTCTTC
TRBD1,TRBJ2-1,.,TRBV27,CASSFRGTPTDNEQFF,TGTGCCAGCAGTTTCAGGGGGACGCCCACGGACAATGAGCAGTTCTTC
.,TRBJ2-5,.,TRBV5-1,CASSPLADARGTQYF,TGCGCCAGCAGCCCCCTAGCAGATGCGCGGGGGACCCAGTACTTC
TRBD1,TRBJ2-3,.,TRBV27,CASREGTGGEREGTDTQYF,TGTGCCAGCAGGGAGGGGACAGGGGGCGAGCGGGAGGGAACAGATACGCAGTATTTT
.,TRBJ2-7,.,TRBV5-1,CASSLASAGVWVYEQYF,TGCGCCAGCAGCTTGGCTAGCGCCGGAGTTTGGGTCTACGAGCAGTACTTC
TRBD1,TRBJ1-5,.,TRBV5-6,CASSQGTGVFSNQPQHF,TGTGCCAGCAGCCAAGGGACAGGGGTTTTTAGCAATCAGCCCCAGCATTTT
TRBD1,TRBJ2-3,.,TRBV28,CASQGEMRDTQYF,TGTGCCAGCCAGGGGGAAATGAGAGATACGCAGTATTTT
.,TRBJ1-2,.,TRBV18,CASSLEAGYTF,TGTGCCAGCTCCCTAGAGGCCGGCTACACCTTC
TRBD2,TRBJ2-5,.,TRBV9,CASSAPGLAGAETQYF,TGTGCCAGCAGCGCGCCGGGACTAGCGGGAGCAGAGACCCAGTACTTC
TRBD1,TRBJ1-5,.,TRBV30,CAWSTHRDSRNQPQHF,TGTGCCTGGAGTACCCACCGGGACAGCCGCAATCAGCCCCAGCATTTT
.,TRBJ1-2,.,TRBV28,CASSFFPRTGFRGYTF,TGTGCCAGCAGTTTTTTCCCCAGAACAGGGTTCCGTGGCTACACCTTC
.,TRBJ2-7,once,TRBV5-1,CASRADSSYEQYF,TGCGCCAGCAGGGCGGATTCCTCCTACGAGCAGTACTTC
.,TRBJ2-7,.,TRBV30,CAWSGTGRGEQYF,TGTGCCTGGAGTGGGACAGGGAGGGGCGAGCAGTACTTC
TRBD1,TRBJ1-2,.,TRBV19,CASSIGRHFRDSVFYGYTF,TGTGCCAGTAGTATCGGGCGTCATTTTCGGGACAGTGTCTTCTATGGCTACACCTTC
TRBD2,TRBJ2-3,.,TRBV9,CASSYLGEGRDTQYF,TGTGCCAGCAGCTACTTAGGGGAGGGACGAGATACGCAGTATTTT
.,TRBJ2-3,.,TRBV25-1,CASRWTGGVTDTQYF,TGTGCCAGCAGGTGGACAGGAGGGGTCACAGATACGCAGTATTTT
.,TRBJ1-1,once,TRBV19,CASSPWTRADTEAFF,TGTGCCAGTAGTCCGTGGACAAGGGCAGACACTGAAGCTTTCTTT
.,TRBJ1-2,.,TRBV5-8,CASSFSPGSYGYTF,TGTGCCAGCAGCTTTAGTCCTGGAAGCTATGGCTACACCTTC
.,TRBJ1-1,.,TRBV11-2,CASSSPTAGGKNTEAFF,TGTGCCAGCAGCTCCCCCACGGCCGGGGGCAAGAACACTGAAGCTTTCTTT
TRBD2,TRBJ2-3,.,TRBV7-2,CASSSWTSGTDTQYF,TGTGCCAGCAGCTCCTGGACTAGCGGCACAGATACGCAGTATTTT
.,TRBJ1-1,.,TRBV5-6,CASTPSDFGNTEAFF,TGTGCCAGCACCCCTTCAGACTTCGGGAACACTGAAGCTTTCTTT
TRBD1,TRBJ2-2,.,TRBV7-9,CASSPRPTGLDTGELFF,TGTGCCAGCAGCCCCAGACCGACAGGGCTGGACACCGGGGAGCTGTTTTTT
TRBD1,TRBJ2-2,.,TRBV5-1,CASSSIRDRVPSGELFF,TGCGCCAGCAGCTCCATCCGGGACAGGGTCCCCAGCGGGGAGCTGTTTTTT
TRBD1,TRBJ2-7,.,TRBV27,CASSRQGRPYEQYF,TGTGCCAGCAGTCGACAGGGGCGTCCCTACGAGCAGTACTTC